Shown below are 31 T cell receptor beta chains from a single sample sequenced in a study of T-cell reconstitution after alpha-beta-depleted transplantation in children. Construction of the TCRbeta library involved unique molecular identifiers. TCRdb reanalysed the PCR reads using MiXCR and keeps one entry per CDR3 protein. The sample holds around 110,000 distinct CDR3 sequences, 10% seen once. This specimen consisted of PBMCs, obtained before TCRalphabeta/CD19-depleted stem cell transplant. All receptors come from a boy aged 2-9 years with acute lymphoblastic leukemia, due to receive a stem cell transplant.

This clonotype was recorded a few times. The V gene is TRBV29-1, the J gene TRBJ2-7, with unresolved D. The germline gives CDR1 SQVTM, CDR2 ANQGSEA. CDR3 length: 12 residues. V was clipped by 3 bases and J by 0 bases, with 6 bases between them. The CDR3 is CSVEASSYEQYF. The CDR3 nucleotides read TGCAGCGTTGAGGCATCCTCCTACGAGCAGTACTTC.

There are a few counts of this clonotype. The chain links TRBV6-2 or TRBV6-3 to TRBJ1-1; D is unresolved. This CDR3 comprises 14 residues. Trimming removed 5 bases at V and 7 bases at J, with 17 bases between. Per the germline V gene, CDR1 is MNHEY and CDR2 is SVGEGT. The CDR3 reads CASSDTEVLGEAFF. CDR3 in DNA: TGTGCCAGCAGTGACACTGAGGTGTTAGGTGAAGCTTTCTTT.

This clonotype has a handful of counts. The V call is TRBV5-4, the J call TRBJ2-1, with 10 bases lining up with TRBD2. The V gene's germline CDR1 is SGHNT and CDR2 YYREEE (reference sequence). This CDR3 has 17 amino acids. The V gene end was trimmed by 3 bases and the J gene end by 10 bases; junction bases not matched to a gene: 16. The CDR3 nucleotides read TGTGCCAGCAGCTCGTATCGTTCGGCTAGCGGGAGATCAGAGCAGTTCTTC. Translated: CASSSYRSASGRSEQFF.

The chain couples TRBV7-8 to TRBJ2-5; TRBD2 matches 11 bases. Trimming at V came to 4 bases and at J to 3 bases, leaving 16 bases not matched to a gene. This CDR3 has 19 residues. CDR1 is SGHVS, CDR2 FQNEAQ, per germline. CDR3: CASSSALAGAQNFKETQYF. Here the CDR3 DNA reads TGTGCCAGCAGCTCAGCACTAGCGGGAGCACAGAATTTTAAAGAGACCCAGTACTTC.

This clonotype appeared many times. V usage is TRBV7-6 and J usage is TRBJ1-4; D remains unclear. The germline V gene encodes CDR1 SGHVS and CDR2 FNYEAQ. This CDR3 region has 15 residues. V gave up 1 base and J gave up 3 bases, with 9 bases separating them. This chain's CDR3 is CASSLETVPNEKLFF. DNA of the CDR3: TGTGCCAGCAGCTTAGAAACGGTACCTAATGAAAAACTGTTTTTT.

This clonotype was seen repeatedly, ten times or more. The V gene is TRBV7-3, the J gene TRBJ2-2, with TRBD1 matching 9 bases. V lost 1 base and J lost 7; bases outside the gene matches: 4. The CDR3 has 15 amino acids. The germline CDR1 and CDR2 sequences are SGHTA and FQGTGA. CDR3 sequence reads: CASSLRGQGDGELFF. The CDR3, as DNA: TGTGCCAGCAGCTTAAGGGGACAGGGCGACGGGGAGCTGTTTTTT.

In its sample, this clonotype was seen a few times. The V call is TRBV5-6, the J call TRBJ2-1; D uncertain. The germline V and J ends were trimmed by 1 base and 4 bases, with 9 bases remaining between them. The CDR3 is 14 amino acids. Germline V lookup: CDR1 SGHDT, CDR2 YYEEEE. CDR3 sequence reads: CASSLLQSYNEQFF. The CDR3 DNA reads TGTGCCAGCAGCTTGCTTCAGTCGTACAATGAGCAGTTCTTC.

This chain joins TRBV5-5 and TRBJ1-4, with D hard to call. Germline CDR1 SGHKS, CDR2 YYEKEE (reference sequence). With 2 bases removed from V and 0 bases from J, the gap between germline ends came to 8 bases. There are 15 residues in the CDR3. CDR3 sequence: CASSFLTTTNEKLFF. The CDR3 coding sequence is TGTGCCAGCAGCTTTTTGACAACAACTAATGAAAAACTGTTTTTT.

In this sample, this clonotype turned up many times. The chain carries TRBV7-8 and TRBJ2-7; 7 nucleotides agree with TRBD1. From germline, CDR1 is SGHVS and CDR2 FQNEAQ. Germline trimming cut 1 base from V and 2 bases from J; bases unmatched to any gene: 2. This CDR3 comprises 14 residues. The CDR3 DNA sequence: TGTGCCAGCAGCTTAGTCGACAGGGCCTACGAGCAGTACTTC. Translation: CASSLVDRAYEQYF.

This chain connects TRBV27 to TRBJ2-2; 14 bases are a match to TRBD2. Germline CDR1 reads MNHEY; CDR2 reads SMNVEV (reference sequence). V gave up 8 bases and J gave up 7 bases; unmatched junction bases: 3. This CDR3 is built from 14 residues. CDR3 sequence (DNA): TGTGCCAGCGGCGGACTAGCGGGAGGCGGGGAGCTGTTTTTT. Translating it yields CASGGLAGGGELFF.

The chain combines TRBV18 with TRBJ2-5, with TRBD2 matching 14 bases. The V gene end was trimmed by 3 bases and the J gene end by 2 bases; junction bases not matched to a gene: 2. The germline V gene encodes CDR1 KGHSH and CDR2 LQKENI. This CDR3 is 16 amino acids long. The CDR3 DNA follows: TGTGCCAGCTCACCGGGACTAGCGGGAGATCAAGAGACCCAGTACTTC. Protein: CASSPGLAGDQETQYF.

V gene TRBV27 combines with J gene TRBJ2-2; 7 bases match TRBD2. Germline-derived CDR1 and CDR2 are MNHEY and SMNVEV (reference sequence). This CDR3 region has 15 residues. Trimming removed 6 bases from V and 1 base from J; junction bases left unmatched: 5. The CDR3 spells CASRLWGGNTGELFF. The CDR3 nucleotides are TGTGCCAGCAGGCTCTGGGGGGGGAACACCGGGGAGCTGTTTTTT.

This clonotype came up many times. The J gene is TRBJ2-1, the V gene TRBV9; 7 bases are shared with TRBD2. This CDR3 spans 18 amino acids. Germline-derived CDR1 and CDR2 are SGDLS and YYNGEE. V gave up 6 bases and J gave up 0 bases; unmatched junction bases: 15. The CDR3 loop is CASTPGLAGPSSYNEQFF. The CDR3 DNA is TGTGCCAGCACCCCGGGGTTAGCGGGTCCTTCCTCCTACAATGAGCAGTTCTTC.

V is TRBV15 and J is TRBJ2-7; no clear D. Trimming pared 0 bases from V and 3 bases from J, leaving 9 bases between. Germline CDR1 LNHNV, CDR2 YYDKDF (reference sequence). The CDR3 spans 14 residues. The CDR3 DNA follows: TGTGCCACCAGCAGAGACAGAACCGACTACGAGCAGTACTTC. This gives the protein CATSRDRTDYEQYF.

This chain joins TRBV28 and TRBJ1-2, with 9 bases fitting TRBD1. The ends lost 3 bases at V and 4 bases at J; junction bases unmatched: 3. CDR3 length: 14 residues. Germline CDR1 reads MDHEN; CDR2 reads SYDVKM. In nucleotides, the CDR3 is TGTGCCAGCAGTTTGACAGGGGGGGGCTATGGCTACACCTTC. Protein sequence: CASSLTGGGYGYTF.

The rearrangement uses TRBV15 and TRBJ2-7, with D perhaps matching TRBD2 (5 bases). CDR3 length equals 15 residues. Trimming left V 1 base short and J 1 base short, with 11 bases between. The germline V gene has CDR1 LNHNV and CDR2 YYDKDF (reference sequence). The CDR3 nucleotides are TGTGCCACCAGCAGAGTGACGGGAAGGTCCTACGAGCAGTACTTC. It yields the protein CATSRVTGRSYEQYF.

The rearrangement joins TRBV5-1 to TRBJ2-1, with a weak D call TRBD1 (5 bases). Trimming took off 3 bases at V and 4 bases at J, with 11 bases between the two ends. CDR3 length equals 14 residues. The germline CDR1 and CDR2 sequences are SGHRS and YFSETQ. The CDR3 DNA is TGCGCCAGCAGCTCCACGACAGATTACAATGAGCAGTTCTTC. Translating it yields CASSSTTDYNEQFF.

At least ten counts were recorded for this clonotype. J is TRBJ2-7 and V is TRBV5-1; 10 bases line up with TRBD1. Germline V gives CDR1 SGHRS, CDR2 YFSETQ. CDR3 length equals 15 residues. With V trimmed by 7 bases and J by 3 bases, 10 bases remained unmatched. DNA of the CDR3: TGCGCCAGCCACCGGGACAGGGGATCGAGCTACGAGCAGTACTTC. Translated, it gives CASHRDRGSSYEQYF.

The sample holds many counts of this clonotype. The chain is built from TRBV6-5 and TRBJ2-5, with D maybe TRBD1 (6 bases). Per the germline V gene, CDR1 is MNHEY and CDR2 is SVGAGI. The CDR3 spans 15 residues. Trimming cost V 2 bases and J 0 bases, with 10 bases left between them. In DNA form, the CDR3 reads TGTGCCAGCAGTTACCAGGGGTGGGACCAAGAGACCCAGTACTTC. This sequence encodes CASSYQGWDQETQYF.

Comments on this clonotype: This may be a read error, as it is one base from a much larger clone. CDR3 nucleotides: TGTGTCAGCAGTTTGGGGCCGGCGAAGCCCCAGCATTTT. Translating gives CVSSLGPAKPQHF. This sequence joins TRBV12-3 or TRBV12-4 and TRBJ1-5, with D possibly being TRBD1 (5 bases). The CDR3 length is 13 residues.

The chain carries TRBV28 and TRBJ2-5; D remains unclear. The CDR3 consists of 12 residues. The V gene lost 1 base and the J gene lost 5 bases, with 5 bases spanning the gap. Germline CDR1 reads MDHEN; CDR2 reads SYDVKM. The CDR3 loop reads CASSLFGETQYF. DNA for the CDR3: TGTGCCAGCAGTTTATTCGGGGAGACCCAGTACTTC.

The rearrangement uses TRBV5-5 and TRBJ2-3; no firm D call. V gave up 2 bases and J gave up 6 bases, with 10 bases separating them. Looked up from germline, CDR1 is SGHKS and CDR2 is YYEKEE (reference sequence). The CDR3 length is 13 residues. CDR3 loop: CASSFQMTDTQYF. The CDR3 DNA reads TGTGCCAGCAGCTTCCAGATGACCGATACGCAGTATTTT.

The chain employs TRBV5-1 and TRBJ2-1; possible D gene TRBD2, 6 bases. Germline V gene lookup returns CDR1 SGHRS and CDR2 YFSETQ. This CDR3 contains 15 residues. Deletions cut 5 bases from V and 4 bases from J, with 16 bases between. The CDR3 region is CASRRDLRVYNEQFF. CDR3 in DNA: TGCGCCAGCAGGCGGGACTTGCGGGTTTACAATGAGCAGTTCTTC.

In its sample, this clonotype was seen many times. This chain connects TRBV5-1 to TRBJ2-1; perhaps D is TRBD1 or TRBD2 (5 bases each). Trimming pared 6 bases from V and 4 bases from J, leaving 17 bases between. The germline gives CDR1 SGHRS, CDR2 YFSETQ. CDR3 length equals 15 residues. Here the CDR3 DNA reads TGCGCCAGCACCAAGGACACGGGACCGTACAATGAGCAGTTCTTC. Its translation is CASTKDTGPYNEQFF.

The chain employs TRBV7-3 and TRBJ1-2; TRBD1 agrees at 8 bases. The CDR3 spans 15 residues. Germline-derived CDR1 and CDR2 are SGHTA and FQGTGA. V shed 5 bases, J shed 0 bases, and the junction held 5 bases outside the gene matches. The CDR3 nucleotides read TGTGCCAGCAGCCCCGGGACAGGTCCTAACTATGGCTACACCTTC. Amino acids: CASSPGTGPNYGYTF.

This clonotype was seen only a few times. V gene TRBV7-2 combines with J gene TRBJ2-1; no firm D call. Germline CDR1 is SGHTA and CDR2 is FQGNSA. V shed 5 bases and J shed 4 bases, with 12 bases lying between them. The length of the CDR3 is 14 residues. CDR3 in amino acids: CASSHWRTYNEQFF. Written as DNA, the CDR3 is TGTGCCAGCAGCCACTGGCGTACGTACAATGAGCAGTTCTTC.

This clonotype was found once. The CDR3 bases are TGTGCCAGCTCATTTACCGCCCTTCTTGCTGCAGAGACCCAGTACTTC. Encoded protein: CASSFTALLAAETQYF. This rearrangement joins TRBV18 to TRBJ2-5, with D unclear. The V gene lost 5 bases and the J gene lost 4 bases, with 20 bases spanning the gap. CDR1 and CDR2 (germline): KGHSH, LQKENI. This CDR3 has 16 residues.

This chain connects TRBV7-9 to TRBJ2-7, with D possibly being TRBD2 (7 bases). The germline V gene has CDR1 SEHNR and CDR2 FQNEAQ (reference sequence). Deletions cut 5 bases from V and 4 bases from J, with 15 bases between. The CDR3 runs to 14 residues. The CDR3 DNA sequence: TGTGCCAGCAGCCGGGGGGACACCGTGTACGAGCAGTACTTC. This translates into CASSRGDTVYEQYF.

This clonotype was seen repeatedly, ten times or more. CDR3 in DNA: TGTGCCAGCAGTTCGGAGTACGAGCAGTACTTC. Amino acid sequence: CASSSEYEQYF. The V and J genes are TRBV6-6 and TRBJ2-7; D gene unclear. Per the germline V gene, CDR1 is MNHNY and CDR2 is SVGAGI (reference sequence). V was clipped by 4 bases and J by 4 bases, with 5 bases between them. The CDR3 is 11 residues long.

This clonotype has at least ten counts. The genes are TRBV7-6 and TRBJ2-3, with TRBD2 identical over 8 bases. Germline V gives CDR1 SGHVS, CDR2 FNYEAQ. The J segment lost 2 bases and the V segment lost 5 bases, leaving 9 bases of the junction unmatched. CDR3 length equals 16 residues. CDR3 nucleotide sequence: TGTGCCAGCAGCCCCAGCGGCGGGAGGACCACAGATACGCAGTATTTT. Protein product: CASSPSGGRTTDTQYF.

This chain connects TRBV6-1 to TRBJ1-1, with D perhaps matching TRBD1 (5 bases). Trimming took off 5 bases at V and 1 base at J, with 20 bases between the two ends. The CDR3 runs to 17 residues. In germline, CDR1 is MNHNS, CDR2 SASEGT. The CDR3 DNA reads as TGTGCCAGCAGTACGGACACGGGGATCGTAGGGAACACTGAAGCTTTCTTT. It specifies CASSTDTGIVGNTEAFF.